These 14 T cell receptor beta chains came from one sample sequenced in a study of T cell responses to AZD1222 COVID-19 vaccine. Assay used: immunoSEQ multiplex PCR; TCRdb lists only in-frame clones, some missing. The table includes some 86,000 clones, 70% to 90% detected once. Source: peripheral blood, taken on day 0 of AZD1222 vaccination. These receptors all come from an adult in good health.

J is TRBJ2-2 and V is TRBV10-3; the match to TRBD2 covers 9 bases. The junction had 3 bases not matched to a gene; V was cut back by 4 bases and J by 3 bases. The CDR3 spans 15 residues. Germline CDR1 reads ENHRY; CDR2 reads SYGVKD. For the CDR3, the DNA is TGTGCCATCAGTGCTTCTAGCGGGGACACCGGGGAGCTGTTTTTT. Amino acids: CAISASSGDTGELFF.

The V and J genes are TRBV5-1 and TRBJ1-1; D may be TRBD1 (6 bases). The CDR3 is 16 amino acids. Trimming shortened V by 5 bases and J by 1 base, and 18 bases separated the two germline ends. Germline values: CDR1 SGHRS, CDR2 YFSETQ. CDR3 region: CASRPTPGQRNTEAFF. CDR3 DNA sequence: TGCGCCAGCAGACCTACGCCGGGACAAAGGAACACTGAAGCTTTCTTT.

The rearrangement links TRBV5-1 to TRBJ1-1, with D tentatively TRBD1 (6 bases). V lost 0 bases, J lost 2 bases, and 11 bases lay in between. The CDR3 runs to 15 residues. Germline assignment: CDR1 SGHRS and CDR2 YFSETQ. CDR3 protein: CASSLDGGPNTEAFF. The CDR3 DNA is TGCGCCAGCAGCTTGGATGGGGGCCCCAACACTGAAGCTTTCTTT.

The genes are TRBV7-8 and TRBJ1-3; possibly TRBD1 for D (6 bases). The germline V gene encodes CDR1 SGHVS and CDR2 FQNEAQ. Trimming took 4 bases from V and 0 from J, leaving 16 bases between them. The CDR3 runs 17 residues. DNA for the CDR3: TGTGCCAGCAGCTCCCGTGGCCGGGACAACTCTGGAAACACCATATATTTT. Amino acid sequence: CASSSRGRDNSGNTIYF.

This chain uses TRBV6-4 with TRBJ2-1; no clear D. V dropped 5 bases and J dropped 5 bases, with 10 bases sitting between them. The CDR3 is 13 amino acids. Per the germline V gene, CDR1 is MRHNA and CDR2 is SNTAGT. This chain's CDR3 is CASSLRSHNEQFF. The CDR3 nucleotides read TGTGCCAGCAGTCTCAGGAGCCACAATGAGCAGTTCTTC.

This chain links TRBV6-5 with TRBJ1-3; no clear D gene. V was pared by 7 bases and J by 1 base, with 8 bases between. Germline CDR1 MNHEY, CDR2 SVGAGI. CDR3 length: 13 residues. The CDR3 coding sequence is TGTGCCAGCACGGGCGTATCTGGAAACACCATATATTTT. Translation gives CASTGVSGNTIYF.

V is TRBV2 and J is TRBJ1-4; 8 bases are shared with TRBD1. Germline V CDR1 and CDR2: SNHLY, FYNNEI. The CDR3 covers 13 residues. V trimming: 7 bases; J trimming: 8 bases; junction bases outside the gene matches: 6. The CDR3 coding sequence is TGTGCCAGCACCCGGGACAGGAACGAAAAACTGTTTTTT. Protein product: CASTRDRNEKLFF.

CDR3 region: CASSYNPDPYQNEQFF. CDR3 nucleotides: TGTGCCAGCAGCTACAACCCGGACCCTTATCAGAATGAGCAGTTCTTC. The rearrangement joins TRBV11-2 to TRBJ2-1; the D is unclear. The V end was cut by 4 bases, the J end by 7 bases, with 20 bases between. Germline values: CDR1 SGHAT, CDR2 FQNNGV. The CDR3 has 16 residues.

The chain links TRBV5-1 to TRBJ1-4, with D tentatively TRBD1 (6 bases). The CDR3 loop spans 14 amino acids. With 5 bases removed from V and 3 bases from J, the gap between germline ends came to 11 bases. From germline, CDR1 is SGHRS and CDR2 YFSETQ. The CDR3 DNA reads as TGCGCCAGCAGATTGACAGGAGCTAATGAAAAACTGTTTTTT. Translation: CASRLTGANEKLFF.

The chain employs TRBV5-4 and TRBJ1-2; 9 bases line up with TRBD1. J gave up 6 bases and V 4 bases, and 10 bases lay outside the gene matches. Per the germline V gene, CDR1 is SGHNT and CDR2 is YYREEE (reference sequence). CDR3 size: 15 residues. CDR3 in amino acids: CASSVAGTGINGYTF. In DNA, the CDR3 is TGTGCCAGCAGCGTGGCCGGGACAGGGATAAATGGCTACACCTTC.

The J gene is TRBJ2-3, the V gene TRBV12-3 or TRBV12-4; possibly TRBD1 for D (6 bases). The CDR3 covers 12 residues. V gave up 7 bases and J gave up 6 bases, with 11 bases separating them. Here the CDR3 DNA reads TGTGCCAGCAAAACAAGGGGGGATACGCAGTATTTT. Translating gives CASKTRGDTQYF.

This clone was observed once. The chain employs TRBV5-1 and TRBJ2-2, with 10 bases identical to TRBD1. V was clipped by 4 bases and J by 6 bases; unmatched bases: 12. The CDR3 runs 17 residues. The germline CDR1 and CDR2 sequences are SGHRS and YFSETQ. The CDR3: CASSDETGQGFAGELFF. The CDR3 region has the DNA TGCGCCAGCAGCGATGAAACGGGACAGGGGTTCGCCGGGGAGCTGTTTTTT.

This clone was counted a few times. The rearrangement uses TRBV12-5 and TRBJ2-7; D is unresolved. V was clipped by 6 bases and J by 6 bases, with 9 bases between them. Germline assignment: CDR1 LGHNT and CDR2 FRNRAP. The CDR3 runs to 11 residues. This CDR3 is CASGTALEQYF. DNA for the CDR3: TGTGCTAGTGGGACGGCCCTCGAGCAGTACTTC.

V is TRBV5-4 and J is TRBJ2-5, with D possibly called TRBD1 or TRBD2 (6 bases each). V was pared by 3 bases and J by 5 bases, with 14 bases between. This CDR3 has 14 amino acids. The germline V gene has CDR1 SGHNT and CDR2 YYREEE (reference sequence). CDR3 region: CASSWPGAGETQYF. CDR3 in DNA: TGTGCCAGCAGCTGGCCGGGGGCGGGGGAGACCCAGTACTTC. Based on the CDR3 plus reference TRBV5-4 and TRBJ2-5, the full variable domain is ETGVTQSPTHLIKTRGQQVTLRCSSQSGHNTVSWYQQALGQGPQFIFQYYREEENGRGNFPPRFSGLQFPNYSSELNVNALELDDSALYLCASSWPGAGETQYFGPGTRLLVL.